This is a list of T cell receptor beta chains from one sample in a study of T cell repertoires in cytomegalovirus infection. Their cognate antigens are unknown. TCRdb reprocessed the reads with MiXCR, giving one entry per CDR3 protein. The sample carries around 770,000 distinct CDR3 sequences, about 29% recorded once. The input for sequencing was cultured CD8+ T cells from PBMCs, taken from culture after CMV antigen stimulation. The receptor set was obtained from a human donor in good health (CMV status not recorded). Some clones in this sample may be carry-over from other donors' samples. CDR3s include the opening cysteine and the closing phenylalanine or tryptophan. Each record gives: clone size, D gene, J gene, V gene, CDR3 protein, CDR3 DNA. D genes are given only for firm matches. A clone size is listed for some rows: how often the clone was seen (once, few, many), or a class if it is expanded.

. . TRBJ1-2 TRBV12-3/TRBV12-4 CASTQGYGYTF TGTGCCAGCACCCAGGGTTATGGCTACACCTTC
few . TRBJ1-2 TRBV7-3 CASSLGHGYGYTF TGTGCCAGCAGTCTTGGACACGGCTATGGCTACACCTTC
few . TRBJ1-1 TRBV6-6 CASSYSAVLGGAFF TGTGCCAGCAGTTACTCGGCAGTCTTGGGGGGAGCTTTCTTT
few TRBD1 TRBJ1-2 TRBV7-8 CASSRDSAYGYTF TGTGCCAGCAGCCGGGACAGCGCCTATGGCTACACCTTC
many . TRBJ1-2 TRBV27 CASSPGGGNYGYTF TGTGCCAGCAGCCCCGGAGGGGGGAACTATGGCTACACCTTC
few . TRBJ2-1 TRBV16 CASSQSRGGNEQFF TGTGCCAGCAGCCAATCTAGGGGGGGCAATGAGCAGTTCTTC
. TRBD1 TRBJ2-7 TRBV6-5 CASSYVGQGAGEQYF TGTGCCAGCAGTTACGTAGGACAGGGGGCGGGGGAGCAGTACTTC
. . TRBJ1-3 TRBV2 CASSGALGPHSGNTIYF TGTGCCAGCAGCGGGGCCCTGGGACCTCACTCTGGAAACACCATATATTTT
. . TRBJ2-2 TRBV7-8 CASSHDLLGTGELFF TGTGCCAGCAGCCATGACTTACTGGGGACCGGGGAGCTGTTTTTT
few TRBD2 TRBJ2-7 TRBV7-9 CASSPGTSGLSSYEQYF TGTGCCAGCAGCCCCGGGACTAGCGGGCTTAGCTCCTACGAGCAGTACTTC
many . TRBJ2-2 TRBV5-1 CASSRTANTGELFF TGCGCCAGCAGCAGGACAGCAAACACCGGGGAGCTGTTTTTT
few . TRBJ2-6 TRBV5-6 CASSLIGYSGANVLTF TGTGCCAGCAGCTTGATTGGCTATTCTGGGGCCAACGTCCTGACTTTC
. . TRBJ1-2 TRBV24-1 CATSDSKGQTSNYGYTF TGTGCCACCAGTGATTCCAAAGGACAGACAAGTAACTATGGCTACACCTTC
few . TRBJ1-1 TRBV12-3/TRBV12-4 CASSTHLNTEAFF TGTGCCAGCAGTACCCATCTGAACACTGAAGCTTTCTTT
. TRBD1 TRBJ1-4 TRBV7-2 CASRRDSFSYEKLFF TGTGCCAGCAGACGGGACAGCTTCTCGTATGAAAAACTGTTTTTT
few . TRBJ1-1 TRBV7-6 CASSLEGGITEAFF TGTGCCAGCAGCTTAGAGGGGGGGATCACTGAAGCTTTCTTT
few TRBD2 TRBJ2-3 TRBV12-3/TRBV12-4 CASIIAGGTDTQYF TGTGCCAGCATCATAGCGGGGGGCACAGATACGCAGTATTTT
. . TRBJ1-5 TRBV12-3/TRBV12-4 CASSLSENHQPQHF TGTGCCAGCAGTTTGAGCGAAAATCATCAGCCCCAGCATTTT
few . TRBJ2-1 TRBV6-2/TRBV6-3 CASSYSVGMSSYNEQFF TGTGCCAGCAGTTACTCTGTAGGCATGAGCTCCTACAATGAGCAGTTCTTC
many . TRBJ1-2 TRBV7-9 CASKPGTGVNYGYTF TGTGCCAGCAAGCCAGGGACGGGTGTCAACTATGGCTACACCTTC
many TRBD2 TRBJ2-5 TRBV7-8 CASSSGLGQETQYF TGTGCCAGCAGCTCGGGACTAGGCCAAGAGACCCAGTACTTC
once TRBD2 TRBJ2-7 TRBV7-6 CASSVSSGGFNGQYF TGTGCCAGCAGCGTCTCTAGCGGGGGGTTCAACGGGCAGTACTTC
many . TRBJ2-6 TRBV7-2 CASSFPRFSGANVLTF TGTGCCAGCAGCTTCCCCAGGTTTTCTGGGGCCAACGTCCTGACTTTC
. . TRBJ2-1 TRBV7-3 CASSFDPSNEQFF TGTGCCAGCAGCTTTGATCCGTCCAATGAGCAGTTCTTC
. TRBD2 TRBJ2-1 TRBV20-1 CSKAGGPYNEQLF TGCAGCAAGGCGGGGGGCCCGTACAATGAGCAGTTATTC
few TRBD1 TRBJ1-1 TRBV4-1 CASSQDQGAAAEAFF TGCGCCAGCAGCCAAGACCAGGGGGCAGCAGCTGAAGCTTTCTTT
few . TRBJ2-7 TRBV7-9 CASSLSGTPNYEQYF TGTGCCAGCAGCCTCTCCGGGACGCCCAACTACGAGCAGTACTTC
many . TRBJ1-2 TRBV7-2 CASSLGQTHYGYTF TGTGCCAGCAGCTTAGGACAGACTCACTATGGCTACACCTTC
. . TRBJ2-3 TRBV7-6 CASSLAVGFEDTQYF TGTGCCAGCAGCTTAGCGGTCGGATTCGAAGATACGCAGTATTTT
many TRBD1 TRBJ2-5 TRBV7-6 CASSLQGAQETQYF TGTGCCAGCAGCCTGCAGGGGGCTCAAGAGACCCAGTACTTC
. . TRBJ2-7 TRBV7-6 CASSLGVGYYGYEQYF TGTGCCAGCAGCTTAGGTGTCGGCTACTACGGGTACGAGCAGTACTTC
. . TRBJ1-6 TRBV4-1 CASTLSDIGNSPLHF TGCGCCAGCACCCTTTCCGACATTGGTAATTCACCCCTCCACTTT
. TRBD1 TRBJ1-1 TRBV7-3 CASSLTRAGGAGTEAFF TGTGCCAGCAGCTTAACAAGGGCAGGGGGCGCCGGCACTGAAGCTTTCTTT
. TRBD2 TRBJ2-1 TRBV28 CASSLLAVQDNEQFF TGTGCCAGCAGCCTTCTAGCGGTCCAAGACAATGAGCAGTTCTTC
. TRBD1 TRBJ1-4 TRBV7-6 CASSLDFGTDEKLFF TGTGCCAGCAGCTTAGATTTCGGGACAGATGAAAAACTGTTTTTT
. . TRBJ1-5 TRBV27 CASGTYNQPQHF TGTGCCAGCGGGACATACAATCAGCCCCAGCATTTT
many TRBD1 TRBJ2-2 TRBV7-6 CASSGTGANTGELFF TGTGCCAGCAGCGGGACAGGGGCCAACACCGGGGAGCTGTTTTTT
many TRBD2 TRBJ2-3 TRBV7-2 CASSTSRTGGPTSTDTQYF TGTGCCAGCAGCACATCCCGTACGGGGGGGCCGACTAGCACAGATACGCAGTATTTT
few . TRBJ2-7 TRBV6-1 CASTLAGTVYEQYF TGTGCAAGCACCCTCGCGGGGACAGTATACGAGCAGTACTTC
few . TRBJ2-3 TRBV27 CASSLSMGEGVPDTQYF TGTGCCAGCAGTTTAAGTATGGGCGAGGGCGTCCCAGATACGCAGTATTTT
once TRBD2 TRBJ2-5 TRBV5-1 CASSSGLAGGIQETQYF TGCGCCAGCAGCTCGGGACTAGCGGGGGGGATTCAAGAGACCCAGTACTTC
. . TRBJ2-7 TRBV7-9 CASSSTGNTYEQYF TGTGCCAGCAGCTCTACCGGGAATACCTACGAGCAGTACTTC
. TRBD2 TRBJ2-1 TRBV4-3 CASSRRTSGNYNEQFF TGCGCCAGCAGCCGCCGGACTAGCGGGAACTACAATGAGCAGTTCTTC
few . TRBJ1-2 TRBV7-2 CASSLAEGAEDYGYTF TGTGCCAGCAGCTTAGCCGAAGGGGCGGAGGACTATGGCTACACCTTC
few TRBD1 TRBJ2-2 TRBV12-3/TRBV12-4 CASSSPGGASTGELFF TGTGCCAGCAGTTCCCCAGGGGGCGCAAGCACCGGGGAGCTGTTTTTT
few . TRBJ1-5 TRBV5-6 CASSLLRASNQPQHF TGTGCCAGCAGCTTGTTACGGGCGAGCAATCAGCCCCAGCATTTT
. . TRBJ2-2 TRBV7-9 CASSLSGQNTGELFF TGTGCCAGCAGCTTGTCGGGACAGAACACCGGGGAGCTGTTTTTT
few . TRBJ2-3 TRBV4-3 CASSQGPVTDTQYF TGCGCCAGCAGCCAAGGACCCGTCACAGATACGCAGTATTTT
. . TRBJ2-3 TRBV7-9 CASSRALGGIGTDTQYF TGTGCCAGCAGCCGGGCTCTAGGGGGGATTGGCACAGATACGCAGTATTTT
. TRBD2 TRBJ2-1 TRBV25-1 CASSGLAGAISYNEQFF TGTGCCAGCAGTGGTCTAGCGGGGGCAATCTCCTACAATGAGCAGTTCTTC
. . TRBJ2-4 TRBV12-3/TRBV12-4 CASSLGSIIQYF TGTGCCAGCAGTCTGGGAAGTATCATTCAGTACTTC
few . TRBJ2-5 TRBV5-1 CASQHWEGRGEQTQYF TGCGCCAGCCAGCATTGGGAAGGCAGGGGCGAGCAGACCCAGTACTTC
. . TRBJ2-2 TRBV6-5 CASSYSVPLREVGELFF TGTGCCAGCAGTTACTCCGTACCCCTGAGGGAGGTCGGGGAGCTGTTTTTT
few TRBD2 TRBJ2-1 TRBV27 CASSKLAAEQFF TGTGCCAGCTCCAAACTAGCGGCGGAGCAGTTCTTC
few TRBD1 TRBJ2-1 TRBV6-1 CASSRTGQGFSYNEQFF TGTGCCAGCAGTCGAACGGGACAGGGTTTCTCCTACAATGAGCAGTTCTTC
few . TRBJ1-4 TRBV7-9 CASSYGRTNEKLFF TGTGCCAGCAGCTACGGGAGGACTAATGAAAAACTGTTTTTT
. . TRBJ1-2 TRBV27 CASSLNMNYGYTF TGTGCCAGCAGTTTAAACATGAACTATGGCTACACCTTC
. . TRBJ2-2 TRBV9 CASSVGDGGGELFF TGTGCCAGCAGCGTGGGCGACGGGGGCGGGGAGCTGTTTTTT
few TRBD2 TRBJ2-5 TRBV6-2/TRBV6-3 CASSYSAGDNQETQYF TGTGCCAGCAGTTACTCAGCGGGGGATAACCAAGAGACCCAGTACTTC
few TRBD2 TRBJ2-3 TRBV12-3/TRBV12-4 CASRDASGVRADTQYF TGTGCCAGCAGGGACGCTAGCGGGGTGCGTGCAGATACGCAGTATTTT